These 7 T cell receptor beta chains originate from one sample sequenced in a study of early T cells in non-severe SARS-CoV-2 infection. TCRdb itself ran the 5' RACE reads through MiXCR, one entry per CDR3 protein. The sample carries over 95,000 distinct CDR3 sequences, roughly 15% recorded once. Specimen: whole blood. The receptors stem from an adult who was a healthcare worker with PCR-confirmed SARS-CoV-2 infection or an uninfected control (not recorded which).

In the case of this clonotype: One end of the junction is discordant with germline, which a read error may explain. The CDR3 DNA sequence: TGTGCCAGCAGTTGGGACAGGGAGTACACTGAAGTTTTCTTT. Translating it yields CASSWDREYTEVFF. The chain employs TRBV6-2 or TRBV6-3 and TRBJ1-1; 9 nucleotides match TRBD1. The CDR3 is 14 amino acids. In germline, CDR1 is MNHEY, CDR2 SVGEGT.

The genes are TRBV20-1 and TRBJ2-3, with 10 positions matching TRBD2. The V segment lost 6 bases and the J segment 0 bases; nucleotides outside the gene matches: 15. The CDR3 length is 18 residues. The V gene's germline CDR1 is DFQATT and CDR2 SNEGSKA (reference sequence). The CDR3 nucleotides read TGCAGTGCCCTAGTAACGGCTAGCGGGGGAACTAGCACAGATACGCAGTATTTT. Amino acids: CSALVTASGGTSTDTQYF.

This clonotype showed up many times. The V gene is TRBV5-6, the J gene TRBJ1-1, with D possibly TRBD1 on 5 matching bases. The ends were cut back, 3 bases at V and 10 bases at J, with 25 bases in the middle. Germline-derived CDR1 and CDR2 are SGHDT and YYEEEE. The CDR3 is 16 residues long. CDR3 sequence (DNA): TGTGCCAGCAGCTCACTCCAGGGACTAGGCCTTACCGGAGCTTTCTTT. Translating gives CASSSLQGLGLTGAFF.

This clonotype occurred a few times. V gene TRBV20-1 combines with J gene TRBJ2-5, with 8 positions matching TRBD1. The V gene end was trimmed by 6 bases and the J gene end by 1 base; junction bases not matched to a gene: 4. Germline CDR1 DFQATT, CDR2 SNEGSKA (reference sequence). CDR3 size: 13 residues. CDR3 residues: CSASDRVQETQYF. The CDR3 DNA is TGCAGTGCCTCGGACAGGGTCCAAGAGACCCAGTACTTC.

With regard to this clonotype: A read error may account for a junction end that differs from germline. The gene calls are TRBV5-5 and TRBJ2-1; 8 nucleotides match TRBD2. Germline V CDR1 and CDR2: SGHKS, YYEKEE (reference sequence). This CDR3 region has 14 residues. CDR3: CACSWTSLSNEQFF. DNA of the CDR3: TGTGCCTGCAGCTGGACTAGCTTAAGTAATGAGCAGTTCTTC.

The V call is TRBV12-3 or TRBV12-4, the J call TRBJ2-5; 7 bases align to TRBD2. The CDR3 has 14 amino acids. V shed 6 bases and J 5 bases; nucleotides not matched to a gene: 9. In nucleotides, the CDR3 is TGTGCCAGCAGCCCGACTAGCTTGGGGGAGACCCAGTACTTC. Protein product: CASSPTSLGETQYF.

This clonotype was counted only a few times. The chain carries TRBV20-1 and TRBJ1-6, with 10 bases identical to TRBD1. V trimming: 3 bases; J trimming: 9 bases; junction bases outside the gene matches: 8. The CDR3 runs to 15 residues. Germline CDR1 and CDR2: DFQATT and SNEGSKA (reference sequence). The CDR3 reads CSARKGGDRGSPLHF. The CDR3 DNA follows: TGCAGTGCTAGGAAAGGCGGGGACAGGGGTTCACCCCTCCACTTT.